This note documents a single TCR beta chain sequence. Its antigen remains unidentified. These data originate in a study of T-cell reconstitution after alpha-beta-depleted transplantation in children. The authors prepared the TCRbeta library with unique molecular identifiers. TCRdb re-derived calls from the PCR reads in MiXCR, one entry per CDR3 protein. The repertoire holds 780,000 or so distinct CDR3 sequences, with roughly 15% as singletons. The germline CDR1 and CDR2 sequences are SQVTM and ANQGSEA. The V and J ends lost 3 bases and 0 bases respectively, with 8 bases between them. This CDR3 has 14 residues. Broader study findings: Hyperexpanded clones declined; after one year, newly produced T cells mostly supplied diversity. After transplant, high TCRbeta diversity at day 60 in some patients arose from surviving recipient T cells and thymic progenitors.

This sequence joins TRBV29-1 and TRBJ2-2; unclear D gene. This clonotype originated in a male patient aged 10 to 17 who had a stem cell transplant for acute lymphoblastic leukemia, so the T cells may come from the graft donor. The sample in question was PBMCs, mostly from graft donor cells, obtained 360 days after TCRalphabeta/CD19-depleted stem cell transplant. The CDR3, as DNA: TGCAGCGTTGACGGTCTAACGAACACCGGGGAGCTGTTTTTT. Translated: CSVDGLTNTGELFF.